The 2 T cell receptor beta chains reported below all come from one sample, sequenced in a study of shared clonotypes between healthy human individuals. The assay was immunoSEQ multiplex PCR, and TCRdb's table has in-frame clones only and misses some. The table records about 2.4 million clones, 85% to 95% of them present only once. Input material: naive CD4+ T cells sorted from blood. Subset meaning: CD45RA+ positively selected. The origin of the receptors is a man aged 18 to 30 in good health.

The CDR3 sequence: CASSVRFDRAGSYNEQFF. CDR3 DNA sequence: TGTGCCAGCAGCGTACGGTTCGACAGGGCAGGCTCCTACAATGAGCAGTTCTTC. V is TRBV9 and J is TRBJ2-1; 7 bases fit TRBD1. CDR1 and CDR2 from the germline V gene are SGDLS and YYNGEE. CDR3 size: 18 residues. Unmatched junction bases numbered 10, after V lost 1 base and J lost 0 bases.

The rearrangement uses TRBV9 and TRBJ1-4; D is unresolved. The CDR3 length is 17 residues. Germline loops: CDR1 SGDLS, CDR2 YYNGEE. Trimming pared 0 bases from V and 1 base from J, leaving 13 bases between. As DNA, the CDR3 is TGTGCCAGCAGCGTAGGATTGGGAGGTGGAACTAATGAAAAACTGTTTTTT. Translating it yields CASSVGLGGGTNEKLFF.